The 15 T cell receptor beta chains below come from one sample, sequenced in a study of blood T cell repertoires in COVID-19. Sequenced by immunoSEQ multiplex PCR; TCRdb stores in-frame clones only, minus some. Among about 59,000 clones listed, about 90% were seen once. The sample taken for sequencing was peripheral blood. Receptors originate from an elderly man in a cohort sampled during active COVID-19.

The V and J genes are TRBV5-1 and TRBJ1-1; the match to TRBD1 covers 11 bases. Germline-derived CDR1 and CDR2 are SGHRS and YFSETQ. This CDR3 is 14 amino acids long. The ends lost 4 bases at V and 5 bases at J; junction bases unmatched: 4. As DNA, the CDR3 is TGCGCCAGCAGCCCGGACAGGGGGCGGACTGAAGCTTTCTTT. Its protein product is CASSPDRGRTEAFF.

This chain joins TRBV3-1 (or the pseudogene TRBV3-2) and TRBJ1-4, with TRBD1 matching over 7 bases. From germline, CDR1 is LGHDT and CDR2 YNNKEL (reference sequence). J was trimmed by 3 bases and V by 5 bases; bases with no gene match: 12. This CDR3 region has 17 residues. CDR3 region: CASSYWGQKGSNEKLFF. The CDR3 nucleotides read TGTGCCAGCAGCTACTGGGGACAGAAAGGATCTAATGAAAAACTGTTTTTT.

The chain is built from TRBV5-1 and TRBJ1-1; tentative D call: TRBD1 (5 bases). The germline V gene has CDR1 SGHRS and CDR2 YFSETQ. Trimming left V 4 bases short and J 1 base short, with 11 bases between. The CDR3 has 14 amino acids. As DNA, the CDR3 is TGCGCCAGCAGCCAGGGACTTGCGAACACTGAAGCTTTCTTT. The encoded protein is CASSQGLANTEAFF.

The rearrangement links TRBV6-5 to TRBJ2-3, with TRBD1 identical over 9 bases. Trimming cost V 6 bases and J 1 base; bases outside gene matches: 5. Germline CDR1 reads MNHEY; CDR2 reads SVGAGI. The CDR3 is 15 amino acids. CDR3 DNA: TGTGCCAGCAGGCGGACAGGGGTGCGCACAGATACGCAGTATTTT. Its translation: CASRRTGVRTDTQYF.

DNA of the CDR3: TGTGCCAGCAGTCTCAGCGGGGGGGGGAACATTCAGTACTTC. Protein sequence: CASSLSGGGNIQYF. The chain uses TRBV27 and TRBJ2-4, with 10 bases that match TRBD2. Germline CDR1 is MNHEY and CDR2 is SMNVEV (reference sequence). Losses at the gene ends were 5 bases for V and 7 bases for J; bases not matched to a gene: 5. The CDR3 covers 14 residues.

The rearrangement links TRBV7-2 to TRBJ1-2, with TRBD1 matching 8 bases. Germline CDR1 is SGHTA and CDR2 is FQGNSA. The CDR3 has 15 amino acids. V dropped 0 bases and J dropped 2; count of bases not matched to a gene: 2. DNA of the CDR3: TGTGCCAGCAGCTTAGCAGGGACAGGAAACTATGGCTACACCTTC. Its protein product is CASSLAGTGNYGYTF.

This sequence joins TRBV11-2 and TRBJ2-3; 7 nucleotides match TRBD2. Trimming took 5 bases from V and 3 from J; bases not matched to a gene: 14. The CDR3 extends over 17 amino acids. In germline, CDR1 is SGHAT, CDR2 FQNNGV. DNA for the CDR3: TGTGCCAGCAGCGGACCCCCGGGGGGTACGAGGACAGATACGCAGTATTTT. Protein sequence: CASSGPPGGTRTDTQYF.

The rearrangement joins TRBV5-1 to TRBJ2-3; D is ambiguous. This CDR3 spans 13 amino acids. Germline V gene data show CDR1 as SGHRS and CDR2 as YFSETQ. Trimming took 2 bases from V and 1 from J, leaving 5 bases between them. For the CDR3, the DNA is TGCGCCAGCAGCTTCCCAGGCACAGATACGCAGTATTTT. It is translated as CASSFPGTDTQYF.

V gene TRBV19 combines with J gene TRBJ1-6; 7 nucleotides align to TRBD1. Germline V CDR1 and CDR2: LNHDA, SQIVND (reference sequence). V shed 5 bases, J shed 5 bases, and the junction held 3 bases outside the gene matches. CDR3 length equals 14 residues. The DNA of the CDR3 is TGTGCCAGTAGTCCGGGACAGAATAATTCACCCCTCCACTTT. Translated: CASSPGQNNSPLHF.

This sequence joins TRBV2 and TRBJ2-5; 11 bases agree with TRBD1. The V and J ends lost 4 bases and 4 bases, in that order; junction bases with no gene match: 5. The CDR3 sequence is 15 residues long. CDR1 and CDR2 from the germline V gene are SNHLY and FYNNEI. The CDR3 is CASSAGQGAGETQYF. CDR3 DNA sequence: TGTGCCAGCAGTGCCGGACAGGGGGCGGGAGAGACCCAGTACTTC.

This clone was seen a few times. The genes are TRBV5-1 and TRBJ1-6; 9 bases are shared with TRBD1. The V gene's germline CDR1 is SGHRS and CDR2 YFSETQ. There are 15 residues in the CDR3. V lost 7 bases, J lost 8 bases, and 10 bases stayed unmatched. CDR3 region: CASGTGQGLYSPLHF. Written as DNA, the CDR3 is TGCGCCAGCGGAACGGGACAGGGTCTTTATTCACCCCTCCACTTT.

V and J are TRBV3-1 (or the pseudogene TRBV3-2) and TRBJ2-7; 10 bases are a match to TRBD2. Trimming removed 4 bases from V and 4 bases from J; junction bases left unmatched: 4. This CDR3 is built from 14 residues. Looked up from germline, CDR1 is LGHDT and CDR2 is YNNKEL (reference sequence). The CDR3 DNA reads TGTGCCAGCAGCCTCGGGACTAGCGAATACGAGCAGTACTTC. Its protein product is CASSLGTSEYEQYF.

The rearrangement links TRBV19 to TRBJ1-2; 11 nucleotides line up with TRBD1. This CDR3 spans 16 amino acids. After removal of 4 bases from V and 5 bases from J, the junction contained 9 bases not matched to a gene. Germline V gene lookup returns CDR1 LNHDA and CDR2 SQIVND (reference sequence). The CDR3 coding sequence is TGTGCCAGTAGTACAACCCGGACAGGGGGCTATTATGGCTACACCTTC. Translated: CASSTTRTGGYYGYTF. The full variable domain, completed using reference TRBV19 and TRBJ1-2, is DGGITQSPKYLFRKEGQNVTLSCEQNLNHDAMYWYRQDPGQGLRLIYYSQIVNDFQKGDIAEGYSVSREKKESFPLTVTSAQKNPTAFYLCASSTTRTGGYYGYTFGSGTRLTVV.

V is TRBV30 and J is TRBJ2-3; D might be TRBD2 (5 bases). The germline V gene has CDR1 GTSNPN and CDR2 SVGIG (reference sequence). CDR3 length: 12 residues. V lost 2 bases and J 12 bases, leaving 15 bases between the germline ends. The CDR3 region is CAWSTTEDHQYF. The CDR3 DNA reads TGTGCCTGGAGTACCACGGAGGACCACCAGTATTTT.

The CDR3 coding sequence is TGTGCCAGCAGCGTAGAGTGGACAGGAAACACCGGGGAGCTGTTTTTT. As protein: CASSVEWTGNTGELFF. The rearrangement uses TRBV9 and TRBJ2-2; 7 positions match TRBD1. The CDR3 totals 16 residues. V lost 0 bases, J lost 2 bases, and 4 bases stayed unmatched. Germline CDR1 is SGDLS and CDR2 is YYNGEE.